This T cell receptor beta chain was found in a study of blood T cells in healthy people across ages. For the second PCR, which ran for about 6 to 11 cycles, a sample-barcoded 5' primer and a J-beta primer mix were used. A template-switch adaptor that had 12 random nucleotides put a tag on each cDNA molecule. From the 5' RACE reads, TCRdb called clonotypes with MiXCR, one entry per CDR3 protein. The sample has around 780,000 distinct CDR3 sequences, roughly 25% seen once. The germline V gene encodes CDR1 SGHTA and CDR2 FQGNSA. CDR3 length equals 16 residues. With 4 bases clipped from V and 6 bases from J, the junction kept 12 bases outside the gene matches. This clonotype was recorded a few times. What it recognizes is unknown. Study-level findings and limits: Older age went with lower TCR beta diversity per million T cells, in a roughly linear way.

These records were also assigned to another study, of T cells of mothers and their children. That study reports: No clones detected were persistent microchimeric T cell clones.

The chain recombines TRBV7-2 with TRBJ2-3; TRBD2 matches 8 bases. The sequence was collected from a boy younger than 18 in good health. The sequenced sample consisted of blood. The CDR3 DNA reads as TGTGCCAGCAGCTCGGGTGGGGGCGGGGGGTATGATACGCAGTATTTT. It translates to CASSSGGGGGYDTQYF.